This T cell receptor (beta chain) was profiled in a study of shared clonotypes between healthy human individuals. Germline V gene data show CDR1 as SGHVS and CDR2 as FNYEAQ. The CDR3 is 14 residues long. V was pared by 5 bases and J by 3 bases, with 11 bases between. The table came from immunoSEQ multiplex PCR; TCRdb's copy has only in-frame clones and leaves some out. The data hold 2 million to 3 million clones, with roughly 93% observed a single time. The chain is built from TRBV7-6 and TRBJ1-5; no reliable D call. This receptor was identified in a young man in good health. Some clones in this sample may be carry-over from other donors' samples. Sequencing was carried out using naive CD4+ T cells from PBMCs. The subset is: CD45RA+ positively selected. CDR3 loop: CASSPSSFNQPQHF. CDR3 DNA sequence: TGTGCCAGCAGCCCCTCATCTTTCAATCAGCCCCAGCATTTT.